This entry features one T cell receptor (beta chain) sequence. The table lists this clonotype with many counts. Its antigen remains undetermined. No base-level quality is on record; no much larger clone is a single base apart. The CDR3 sequence holds 15 residues, the cysteine and phenylalanine included. CDR3 DNA only is kept here, 45 bases in frame from base 1. Taken from the germline V gene, the CDR1 and CDR2 loops are SGHRS and YFSETQ. Here V drops 1 base and J drops 4 bases, and the junction holds 3 bases not matched to any gene. The record originates from a study of T-cell reconstitution after alpha-beta-depleted transplantation in children (dated by TCRdb to the mid-2010s). Regarding the study in general: Using TCR repertoire profiling, the study quantitatively followed how T-cell immune reconstitution unfolded in children after TCRalphabeta/CD19-depleted allogeneic hematopoietic cell transplantation.

Receptor amplification or capture employed PCR. The sample was run on an Illumina HiSeq 2500. TCR libraries were prepared with molecular barcoding, using unique molecular identifiers to normalize TCRbeta repertoire quantification. TCRdb itself trimmed the public reads at Q25 with fastp, ran MiXCR and retained productive beta chains. Entries are consolidated by CDR3 protein sequence, retaining the most common genes and DNA. Within this sample are approximately 650,000 distinct CDR3 sequences, with 10% to 15% of them counted one time only. 0.79% of the sample belongs to the ten largest clones. What the treatment or condition label conveys for this sample: allogeneic hematopoietic cell transplantation with graft depleted of TCRalphabeta T cells and CD19 B cells. TCRalphabeta/CD19-depleted allogeneic hematopoietic cell grafts were given to the transplant recipients, all of whom were children. General study outcomes and caveats: Over the following months the frequencies of hyperexpanded clones went down, and after one year T-cell counts and TCRbeta diversity were mostly credited to newly produced T cells. In some patients, the high TCRbeta diversity seen at day 60 was put down to recipient T cells and intrathymic progenitors that had survived conditioning. The apparently early recovery of alphabetaT-cell counts about two months after transplant reportedly depended on only several hundred rapidly expanded clones that came from non-depleted graft cells.

Specimen: PBMCs, collected before TCRalphabeta/CD19-depleted stem cell transplant. This clonotype was obtained from a girl aged 2 to 10 with congenital amegakaryocytic thrombocytopenia, due to receive a stem cell transplant. The chain couples TRBV5-1 to TRBJ2-3, and 10 junctional nucleotides match TRBD1. The DNA is TGCGCCAGCAGCTTGCGACAGGGGGCCGCAGATACGCAGTATTTT. Translated, it gives CASSLRQGAADTQYF.